Below are 21 T cell receptor beta chains sequenced from a single sample in a study of blood T cell repertoires in COVID-19. Some clones are missing from TCRdb's copy, which holds only in-frame ones; the method was immunoSEQ multiplex PCR. The table lists around 250,000 clones, approximately 81% of them singletons, with 6.6% in the top ten. The sequenced sample consisted of PBMCs or T cells enriched from blood (not recorded which). These receptors originate from a woman aged 45-65 years who had been exposed to COVID-19.

The rearrangement links TRBV11-2 to TRBJ2-5; 9 bases line up with TRBD2. Germline lookup yields CDR1 SGHAT and CDR2 FQNNGV. V lost 2 bases to trimming and J lost 1 base; unmatched junction nucleotides: 2. The CDR3 is 15 residues long. The CDR3 DNA follows: TGTGCCAGCAGCTTAAGCGGGGGGATCCAAGAGACCCAGTACTTC. As protein: CASSLSGGIQETQYF.

The rearrangement uses TRBV19 and TRBJ1-4; tentative D call: TRBD1 (6 bases). In germline, CDR1 is LNHDA, CDR2 SQIVND (reference sequence). The CDR3 is 16 residues long. V lost 0 bases to trimming and J lost 10 bases, with 18 bases between them. The CDR3 reads CASSIETTGGLGKLFF. In nucleotides, the CDR3 is TGTGCCAGTAGTATAGAGACGACAGGTGGTTTAGGAAAACTGTTTTTT.

The CDR3 coding sequence is TGTGCCAGCAGCTTATCAGGGGGATTATCTGGAAACACCATATATTTT. Translation: CASSLSGGLSGNTIYF. The chain employs TRBV11-2 and TRBJ1-3; 7 bases match TRBD1. The CDR3 sequence is 16 residues long. V lost 2 bases and J lost 1; bases outside the gene matches: 5. Looked up from germline, CDR1 is SGHAT and CDR2 is FQNNGV.

The V and J genes are TRBV6-1 and TRBJ1-2, with a tentative D call TRBD1 (6 bases). V dropped 0 bases and J dropped 5 bases, with 7 bases sitting between them. CDR1 and CDR2 from the germline V gene are MNHNS and SASEGT. This CDR3 region has 13 residues. The CDR3 DNA sequence: TGTGCCAGCAGTGAAGCAGGACAGTATGGCTACACCTTC. Translation: CASSEAGQYGYTF.

This clone occurred a few times. The chain uses TRBV29-1 and TRBJ1-5, with TRBD1 as a possible D gene (6 bases). Deletions cut 6 bases from V and 5 bases from J, with 14 bases between. CDR1 and CDR2 (germline): SQVTM, ANQGSEA. This CDR3 has 13 residues. CDR3 in amino acids: CSVVTGRDQPQHF. In DNA, the CDR3 is TGCAGCGTGGTTACAGGGCGCGATCAGCCCCAGCATTTT.

The chain combines TRBV30 with TRBJ1-3, with a possible D match to TRBD1 (5 bases). Trimming pared 5 bases from V and 1 base from J, leaving 12 bases between. CDR3 length: 14 amino acids. Germline CDR1 reads GTSNPN; CDR2 reads SVGIG (reference sequence). CDR3 protein: CAWETRESGNTIYF. The CDR3 nucleotides are TGTGCCTGGGAAACCAGGGAATCTGGAAACACCATATATTTT.

The chain links TRBV4-2 to TRBJ1-5; 10 bases are a match to TRBD1. There are 16 residues in the CDR3. V shed 3 bases and J 6 bases; nucleotides not matched to a gene: 8. CDR1 is LGHNA, CDR2 YNFKEQ, per germline. The CDR3 sequence is CASSQAGQGVTQPQHF. CDR3 in DNA: TGTGCCAGCAGCCAGGCTGGACAGGGGGTTACTCAGCCCCAGCATTTT.

The V and J genes are TRBV7-9 and TRBJ1-1; TRBD1 is a possible D gene (6 bases). CDR3 length: 13 residues. Trimming cost V 5 bases and J 7 bases, with 14 bases left between them. Germline lookup yields CDR1 SEHNR and CDR2 FQNEAQ (reference sequence). The CDR3 nucleotides read TGTGCCAGCAGCACCTCGGGGGGCGGTGAAGCTTTCTTT. Translating gives CASSTSGGGEAFF.

The chain carries TRBV13 and TRBJ1-2; 7 nucleotides agree with TRBD1. The CDR3 is 13 residues long. Unmatched junction bases numbered 9, after V lost 10 bases and J lost 4 bases. Germline values: CDR1 PRHDT, CDR2 FYEKMQ (reference sequence). For the CDR3, the DNA is TGTGCCACTTCGGACAGGCCAGGCTATGGCTACACCTTC. It specifies CATSDRPGYGYTF.

V usage is TRBV2 and J usage is TRBJ1-4, with D possibly matching TRBD1 (5 bases). CDR1 is SNHLY, CDR2 FYNNEI, per germline. The CDR3 extends over 15 amino acids. The V end lost 7 bases, the J end lost 2 bases, and 14 bases lay between the germline ends. CDR3 nucleotides: TGTGCCAGCACCGTTCAGGGATCCACTAATGAAAAACTGTTTTTT. This sequence encodes CASTVQGSTNEKLFF.

CDR3 sequence (DNA): TGTGCCTGGAGTAAGATCGGACAGACCTATGGCTACACCTTC. Amino acids: CAWSKIGQTYGYTF. The chain uses TRBV30 and TRBJ1-2; maybe TRBD1 (6 bases). Germline CDR1 is GTSNPN and CDR2 is SVGIG (reference sequence). V lost 2 bases and J lost 4, with 14 bases in between. The CDR3 spans 14 residues.

The chain is built from TRBV15 and TRBJ2-3, with D possibly being TRBD2 (7 bases). The CDR3 contains 16 residues. V was cut by 0 bases and J by 4 bases, with 14 bases left in between. Germline V gene sequence: CDR1 LNHNV, CDR2 YYDKDF (reference sequence). As DNA, the CDR3 is TGTGCCACCAGCAGAGATAAAGGGGGAGGGTCAGATACGCAGTATTTT. Translation: CATSRDKGGGSDTQYF.

This chain joins TRBV20-1 and TRBJ2-3; 7 bases match TRBD1. Germline assignment: CDR1 DFQATT and CDR2 SNEGSKA (reference sequence). This CDR3 region has 16 residues. With V trimmed by 3 bases and J by 5 bases, 14 bases remained unmatched. CDR3 DNA sequence: TGCAGTGCTAGTGTTGGGGCAGGGGGAAGAAAAGATACGCAGTATTTT. Its translation: CSASVGAGGRKDTQYF.

This chain uses TRBV11-2 with TRBJ1-2; 7 bases are a match to TRBD1. CDR3 length: 13 residues. Germline V gives CDR1 SGHAT, CDR2 FQNNGV. V was clipped by 6 bases and J by 7 bases; unmatched bases: 8. The CDR3 DNA sequence: TGTGCCAGCAGAGGGGGCCCCGCGAGTGGCTACACCTTC. It yields the protein CASRGGPASGYTF.

V is TRBV14 and J is TRBJ2-3, with D maybe TRBD2 (6 bases). The germline gives CDR1 SGHDN, CDR2 FVKESK. V was shortened by 2 bases and J by 2 bases, with 17 bases between the two germline ends. The CDR3 contains 17 residues. DNA for the CDR3: TGTGCCAGCAGCCAAAATCGGAATGGGGGGACCACAGATACGCAGTATTTT. Its translation: CASSQNRNGGTTDTQYF. Full variable domain (outside the CDR3, taken from reference TRBV14 and TRBJ2-3): EAGVTQFPSHSVIEKGQTVTLRCDPISGHDNLYWYRRVMGKEIKFLLHFVKESKQDESGMPNNRFLAERTGGTYSTLKVQPAELEDSGVYFCASSQNRNGGTTDTQYFGPGTRLTVL.

The chain couples TRBV28 to TRBJ1-1; TRBD1 matches at 8 bases. Looked up from germline, CDR1 is MDHEN and CDR2 is SYDVKM. V shed 3 bases, J shed 2 bases, and the junction held 5 bases outside the gene matches. The CDR3 runs 15 residues. The CDR3 sequence: CASSFVTGENTEAFF. CDR3 nucleotides: TGTGCCAGCAGTTTCGTGACAGGGGAAAACACTGAAGCTTTCTTT.

This chain uses TRBV7-9 with TRBJ1-2; 9 nucleotides match TRBD1. Germline V gene sequence: CDR1 SEHNR, CDR2 FQNEAQ (reference sequence). The CDR3 extends over 16 amino acids. Unmatched junction bases numbered 14, after V lost 5 bases and J lost 7 bases. DNA for the CDR3: TGTGCCAGCAGCCCTTTCTCTGGGACAGGGAGGCCTGGCTACACCTTC. Encoded protein: CASSPFSGTGRPGYTF.

The rearrangement uses TRBV5-4 and TRBJ1-5, with D unclear. The V end was cut by 5 bases, the J end by 10 bases, with 19 bases between. CDR3 length equals 14 residues. CDR1 SGHNT and CDR2 YYREEE come from the germline V gene (reference sequence). The CDR3 nucleotides are TGTGCCAGCAGTCTTCCCTCGTCCCCGGGACCCCAGCATTTT. Its protein product is CASSLPSSPGPQHF.

The chain combines TRBV7-8 with TRBJ1-3; D is unclear. Trimming took 1 base from V and 6 from J, leaving 7 bases between them. This CDR3 is built from 13 residues. Germline V CDR1 and CDR2: SGHVS, FQNEAQ. CDR3 nucleotides: TGTGCCAGCAGCTTAGGTGGAGCAAACACCATATATTTT. It specifies CASSLGGANTIYF.

The genes are TRBV6-5 and TRBJ1-2; D gene ambiguous. V was trimmed by 0 bases and J by 3 bases, leaving 8 bases between them. Germline V gene data show CDR1 as MNHEY and CDR2 as SVGAGI. The CDR3 runs to 14 residues. CDR3 sequence reads: CASSYSFGDYGYTF. DNA of the CDR3: TGTGCCAGCAGTTACTCATTCGGGGACTATGGCTACACCTTC.

The chain recombines TRBV15 with TRBJ1-5; D is possibly TRBD1 (6 bases). From germline, CDR1 is LNHNV and CDR2 YYDKDF (reference sequence). V shed 5 bases and J shed 3 bases, with 11 bases lying between them. This CDR3 is 14 amino acids long. The CDR3 nucleotides read TGTGCCACCAGCTACACAGGGTACAATCAGCCCCAGCATTTT. Its protein is CATSYTGYNQPQHF.